A selection of T cell receptor beta chains follows, all from one sample in a study of blood T cell repertoires in COVID-19. Sequenced by immunoSEQ multiplex PCR; TCRdb stores in-frame clones only, minus some. The sample includes about 42,000 clones, around 84% of them seen just once. Sequencing was carried out using peripheral blood. These TCRs come from a woman aged 70 to 79 in a cohort sampled during active COVID-19. CDR3s include the opening cysteine and the closing phenylalanine or tryptophan. Each record gives: clone size, D gene, V gene, J gene, CDR3 protein, CDR3 DNA. D genes are given only for firm matches. Clone size appears in some rows only: once, few, many, or a class for an expanded clone.

clone size: .; D gene: TRBD1; V gene: TRBV7-8; J gene: TRBJ2-7; CDR3 protein: CASSLSDRGSYEQYF; CDR3 DNA: TGTGCCAGCAGCTTATCTGACAGGGGCTCCTACGAGCAGTACTTC
clone size: .; D gene: .; V gene: TRBV4-3; J gene: TRBJ2-2; CDR3 protein: CASSQDPRTGELFF; CDR3 DNA: TGCGCCAGCAGCCAAGATCCGCGCACCGGGGAGCTGTTTTTT
clone size: .; D gene: TRBD2; V gene: TRBV11-2; J gene: TRBJ2-5; CDR3 protein: CASGPGGGRAQETQYF; CDR3 DNA: TGTGCCAGCGGCCCGGGGGGCGGGAGGGCCCAGGAGACCCAGTACTTC
clone size: few; D gene: TRBD1; V gene: TRBV30; J gene: TRBJ1-6; CDR3 protein: CAWSVGTGVSPLHF; CDR3 DNA: TGTGCCTGGAGTGTAGGGACAGGAGTTTCACCCCTCCACTTT
clone size: .; D gene: .; V gene: TRBV4-3; J gene: TRBJ2-5; CDR3 protein: CASSQDGGSYQTQYF; CDR3 DNA: TGCGCCAGCAGCCAAGATGGCGGGTCCTACCAAACCCAGTACTTC
clone size: .; D gene: TRBD2; V gene: TRBV6-5; J gene: TRBJ2-3; CDR3 protein: CASKAGGTDTQYF; CDR3 DNA: TGTGCCAGCAAGGCGGGGGGCACAGATACGCAGTATTTT
clone size: .; D gene: TRBD1; V gene: TRBV12-3/TRBV12-4; J gene: TRBJ1-1; CDR3 protein: CASSAGTVPEAFF; CDR3 DNA: TGTGCCAGCAGTGCCGGGACAGTTCCTGAAGCTTTCTTT
clone size: .; D gene: TRBD2; V gene: TRBV4-3; J gene: TRBJ2-1; CDR3 protein: CASSQMRESLNEQFF; CDR3 DNA: TGCGCCAGCAGCCAAATGCGGGAGTCCCTCAATGAGCAGTTCTTC
clone size: few; D gene: TRBD1; V gene: TRBV29-1; J gene: TRBJ1-3; CDR3 protein: CSVERTGGTNTIYF; CDR3 DNA: TGCAGCGTTGAAAGGACAGGGGGCACCAACACCATATATTTT
clone size: .; D gene: TRBD2; V gene: TRBV4-3; J gene: TRBJ2-3; CDR3 protein: CASSQDELAGGKQYF; CDR3 DNA: TGCGCCAGCAGCCAAGATGAACTAGCGGGAGGCAAGCAGTATTTT
clone size: .; D gene: TRBD1; V gene: TRBV27; J gene: TRBJ2-7; CDR3 protein: CASSSDRDHEQYF; CDR3 DNA: TGTGCCAGCAGCTCAGACAGGGATCACGAGCAGTACTTC
clone size: .; D gene: TRBD2; V gene: TRBV7-8; J gene: TRBJ2-5; CDR3 protein: CASSPLNAGGAETQYF; CDR3 DNA: TGTGCCAGCAGCCCCTTGAATGCGGGAGGGGCAGAGACCCAGTACTTC
clone size: .; D gene: TRBD2; V gene: TRBV3-1/TRBV3-2; J gene: TRBJ2-1; CDR3 protein: CASSRLAGGPGNEQFF; CDR3 DNA: TGTGCCAGCAGCAGACTAGCGGGAGGGCCTGGGAATGAGCAGTTCTTC
clone size: few; D gene: .; V gene: TRBV6-2/TRBV6-3; J gene: TRBJ2-3; CDR3 protein: CASSYRGSRDTQYF; CDR3 DNA: TGTGCCAGCAGTTACAGGGGGAGCCGGGATACGCAGTATTTT
clone size: once; D gene: .; V gene: TRBV18; J gene: TRBJ1-1; CDR3 protein: CASSPQDNTEAFF; CDR3 DNA: TGTGCCAGCTCGCCTCAGGATAACACTGAAGCTTTCTTT
clone size: .; D gene: .; V gene: TRBV29-1; J gene: TRBJ1-2; CDR3 protein: CSVELNSAGYTF; CDR3 DNA: TGCAGCGTTGAACTGAACAGTGCCGGCTACACCTTC
clone size: .; D gene: TRBD2; V gene: TRBV7-8; J gene: TRBJ2-7; CDR3 protein: CASSPPGLGYYEQYF; CDR3 DNA: TGTGCCAGCAGCCCTCCGGGACTAGGTTACTACGAGCAGTACTTC
clone size: .; D gene: TRBD2; V gene: TRBV9; J gene: TRBJ2-7; CDR3 protein: CASSVGLAPTYEQYF; CDR3 DNA: TGTGCCAGCAGCGTGGGACTAGCGCCCACCTACGAGCAGTACTTC
clone size: .; D gene: .; V gene: TRBV28; J gene: TRBJ1-1; CDR3 protein: CASSLQGGTEAFF; CDR3 DNA: TGTGCCAGCAGCCTCCAGGGTGGTACTGAAGCTTTCTTT
clone size: .; D gene: .; V gene: TRBV28; J gene: TRBJ2-1; CDR3 protein: CATHLPGLHNEQFF; CDR3 DNA: TGTGCCACCCACTTACCGGGACTGCACAATGAGCAGTTCTTC
clone size: .; D gene: TRBD1; V gene: TRBV2; J gene: TRBJ1-4; CDR3 protein: CASSTTGGGGKLFF; CDR3 DNA: TGTGCCAGCAGTACCACAGGGGGAGGGGGAAAACTGTTTTTT
clone size: .; D gene: .; V gene: TRBV6-4; J gene: TRBJ1-6; CDR3 protein: CASSDREGVGADNSPLHF; CDR3 DNA: TGTGCCAGCAGTGACAGGGAGGGGGTCGGGGCTGATAATTCACCCCTCCACTTT
clone size: .; D gene: TRBD1; V gene: TRBV6-2/TRBV6-3; J gene: TRBJ2-7; CDR3 protein: CASSLQGETYEQYF; CDR3 DNA: TGTGCCAGCAGTCTACAGGGGGAAACCTACGAGCAGTACTTC
clone size: .; D gene: .; V gene: TRBV3-1/TRBV3-2; J gene: TRBJ2-7; CDR3 protein: CASSQTGWLGEQYF; CDR3 DNA: TGTGCCAGCAGCCAAACAGGGTGGCTCGGCGAGCAGTACTTC
clone size: .; D gene: .; V gene: TRBV10-1; J gene: TRBJ2-3; CDR3 protein: CASSESQSTDTQYF; CDR3 DNA: TGCGCCAGCAGTGAGAGTCAGAGCACAGATACGCAGTATTTT
clone size: .; D gene: TRBD1; V gene: TRBV2; J gene: TRBJ2-2; CDR3 protein: CASSSDRGAGELFF; CDR3 DNA: TGTGCCAGCAGTTCGGACAGGGGGGCCGGGGAGCTGTTTTTT
clone size: .; D gene: .; V gene: TRBV6-5; J gene: TRBJ2-1; CDR3 protein: CASSYGGGAYNEQFF; CDR3 DNA: TGTGCCAGCAGTTACGGAGGGGGGGCTTACAATGAGCAGTTCTTC
clone size: .; D gene: TRBD2; V gene: TRBV20-1; J gene: TRBJ2-7; CDR3 protein: CSASAPDRLAGVFGEQYF; CDR3 DNA: TGCAGTGCTAGTGCCCCCGACCGACTAGCGGGAGTATTTGGCGAGCAGTACTTC
clone size: .; D gene: TRBD2; V gene: TRBV19; J gene: TRBJ2-5; CDR3 protein: CASSRSGGLAGETQYF; CDR3 DNA: TGTGCCAGTAGCCGGTCGGGTGGGCTAGCGGGAGAGACCCAGTACTTC
clone size: .; D gene: .; V gene: TRBV7-2; J gene: TRBJ1-5; CDR3 protein: CASSLAGYSNQPQHF; CDR3 DNA: TGTGCCAGCAGCTTAGCCGGGTATAGCAATCAGCCCCAGCATTTT
clone size: .; D gene: TRBD2; V gene: TRBV7-9; J gene: TRBJ2-1; CDR3 protein: CASSLAGLGNEQFF; CDR3 DNA: TGTGCCAGCAGCCTAGCGGGACTGGGCAATGAGCAGTTCTTC
clone size: once; D gene: .; V gene: TRBV3-1/TRBV3-2; J gene: TRBJ1-1; CDR3 protein: CASSQGGLLTEAFF; CDR3 DNA: TGTGCCAGCAGCCAAGGGGGGCTCCTCACTGAAGCTTTCTTT
clone size: .; D gene: .; V gene: TRBV6-5; J gene: TRBJ2-7; CDR3 protein: CASGSLGSGTYEQYF; CDR3 DNA: TGTGCCAGCGGGAGCCTCGGCAGTGGGACCTACGAGCAGTACTTC
clone size: .; D gene: TRBD1; V gene: TRBV28; J gene: TRBJ1-3; CDR3 protein: CASSPQDRSGNTIYF; CDR3 DNA: TGTGCCAGCAGTCCCCAGGACAGGTCGGGAAACACCATATATTTT
clone size: .; D gene: .; V gene: TRBV7-9; J gene: TRBJ2-5; CDR3 protein: CASRRGTSETQYF; CDR3 DNA: TGTGCGAGCAGGAGGGGGACGTCCGAGACCCAGTACTTC
clone size: few; D gene: .; V gene: TRBV30; J gene: TRBJ2-7; CDR3 protein: CAWSVIYEQYF; CDR3 DNA: TGTGCCTGGAGTGTAATATACGAGCAGTACTTC
clone size: .; D gene: TRBD1; V gene: TRBV19; J gene: TRBJ1-2; CDR3 protein: CASSGQGDKPDGYTF; CDR3 DNA: TGTGCCAGTAGCGGTCAGGGGGATAAGCCCGATGGCTACACCTTC
clone size: .; D gene: TRBD2; V gene: TRBV3-1/TRBV3-2; J gene: TRBJ2-3; CDR3 protein: CASSQRLAGTDTQYF; CDR3 DNA: TGTGCCAGCAGCCAAAGACTAGCGGGTACAGATACGCAGTATTTT
clone size: .; D gene: TRBD1; V gene: TRBV27; J gene: TRBJ1-2; CDR3 protein: CASSRGQEPFGYTF; CDR3 DNA: TGTGCCAGCAGCCGGGGACAGGAGCCCTTTGGCTACACCTTC
clone size: .; D gene: .; V gene: TRBV4-3; J gene: TRBJ1-3; CDR3 protein: CASSPDSSGNTIYF; CDR3 DNA: TGCGCCAGCAGCCCGGACAGCTCTGGAAACACCATATATTTT
clone size: .; D gene: .; V gene: TRBV5-8; J gene: TRBJ2-5; CDR3 protein: CATQFRVERETQYF; CDR3 DNA: TGTGCCACCCAATTCAGGGTAGAAAGGGAGACCCAGTACTTC
clone size: .; D gene: TRBD1; V gene: TRBV18; J gene: TRBJ2-2; CDR3 protein: CASSPPGQGNTGELFF; CDR3 DNA: TGTGCCAGCTCACCACCGGGACAGGGCAACACCGGGGAGCTGTTTTTT
clone size: medium-sized; D gene: .; V gene: TRBV7-9; J gene: TRBJ2-7; CDR3 protein: CASSLEVQGSYEQYF; CDR3 DNA: TGTGCCAGCAGCTTAGAGGTACAGGGTTCCTACGAGCAGTACTTC
clone size: .; D gene: .; V gene: TRBV5-1; J gene: TRBJ2-6; CDR3 protein: CASSLVVDVLTF; CDR3 DNA: TGCGCCAGCAGCTTGGTAGTAGACGTCCTGACTTTC
clone size: .; D gene: TRBD1; V gene: TRBV30; J gene: TRBJ1-2; CDR3 protein: CAWSVLAGGSGYTF; CDR3 DNA: TGTGCCTGGAGTGTACTAGCAGGGGGCTCTGGCTACACCTTC
clone size: .; D gene: TRBD1; V gene: TRBV24-1; J gene: TRBJ2-3; CDR3 protein: CATSDTSRDRESADTQYF; CDR3 DNA: TGTGCCACCAGTGATACGAGCCGGGACAGGGAATCTGCAGATACGCAGTATTTT
clone size: .; D gene: TRBD1; V gene: TRBV28; J gene: TRBJ1-1; CDR3 protein: CASSFQGAHGAFF; CDR3 DNA: TGTGCCAGCAGTTTCCAGGGGGCCCACGGGGCTTTCTTT
clone size: .; D gene: .; V gene: TRBV7-3; J gene: TRBJ2-1; CDR3 protein: CASSFDRDLFF; CDR3 DNA: TGTGCCAGCAGCTTCGACAGGGACTTGTTCTTC
clone size: .; D gene: TRBD2; V gene: TRBV2; J gene: TRBJ2-1; CDR3 protein: CASRGGGRAGSYNEQFF; CDR3 DNA: TGTGCCAGCAGGGGAGGCGGGAGGGCCGGGTCCTACAATGAGCAGTTCTTC
clone size: .; D gene: TRBD1; V gene: TRBV19; J gene: TRBJ1-2; CDR3 protein: CASRTQGAGYTF; CDR3 DNA: TGTGCCAGTAGGACACAGGGGGCGGGCTACACCTTC
clone size: once; D gene: .; V gene: TRBV27; J gene: TRBJ1-4; CDR3 protein: CASSESLVRPYEKLFF; CDR3 DNA: TGTGCCAGCAGTGAATCCTTAGTGCGCCCTTATGAAAAACTGTTTTTT
clone size: .; D gene: .; V gene: TRBV18; J gene: TRBJ2-3; CDR3 protein: CASSGEADTQYF; CDR3 DNA: TGTGCCAGCTCGGGAGAGGCGGATACGCAGTATTTT
clone size: .; D gene: TRBD1; V gene: TRBV28; J gene: TRBJ1-4; CDR3 protein: CASSFRDRSNRELFF; CDR3 DNA: TGTGCCAGCAGCTTCCGGGACAGGTCCAATAGGGAACTGTTTTTT
clone size: .; D gene: .; V gene: TRBV30; J gene: TRBJ1-4; CDR3 protein: CAWREQGPSEKLFF; CDR3 DNA: TGTGCCTGGAGAGAACAGGGCCCGTCGGAAAAACTGTTTTTT
clone size: .; D gene: .; V gene: TRBV7-3; J gene: TRBJ2-1; CDR3 protein: CASSLQAEPYNEQFF; CDR3 DNA: TGTGCCAGCAGCTTACAAGCGGAACCCTACAATGAGCAGTTCTTC
clone size: .; D gene: .; V gene: TRBV28; J gene: TRBJ1-3; CDR3 protein: CASSNPSFISGNTIYF; CDR3 DNA: TGTGCCAGCAGTAACCCGAGTTTCATCTCTGGAAACACCATATATTTT
clone size: .; D gene: TRBD1; V gene: TRBV9; J gene: TRBJ1-2; CDR3 protein: CASSERGTGTIGYGYTF; CDR3 DNA: TGTGCCAGCAGCGAGAGAGGGACAGGGACAATAGGATATGGCTACACCTTC
clone size: .; D gene: .; V gene: TRBV5-4; J gene: TRBJ1-6; CDR3 protein: CATGGPNSPLHF; CDR3 DNA: TGTGCCACCGGGGGACCCAATTCACCCCTCCACTTT
clone size: once; D gene: .; V gene: TRBV28; J gene: TRBJ1-5; CDR3 protein: CASSSDSNNQPQHF; CDR3 DNA: TGTGCCAGCAGTTCCGACAGTAACAATCAGCCCCAGCATTTT